Here is one TCR beta chain with its context. A few counts support this clonotype. Its target antigen remains unknown. No base quality information exists; no much larger clone differs at one position. CDR1 and CDR2 are drawn from the germline V gene: MNHEY, SVGAGI. The CDR3 contains 14 residues, cysteine and phenylalanine counted. This entry keeps only the CDR3 DNA: 42 bases, framed from base 1. The germline ends are 5 bases apart after V is trimmed by 2 bases and J by 0 bases. Receptor amplification or capture employed multiplex PCR. Sequencer: Illumina HiSeq 2500. Following protocols modified from ARM-PCR, the researchers constructed TCRbeta libraries through three rounds of nested PCR with primers (Table S4). Before sequencing, PCR products of 200-500 bp were excised from the gel and purified with the QIAquick gel extraction kit. The source study handled its data this way. Trimmomatic was used to clean the reads, FLASH merged the cleaned reads into complete CDR3 sequences, and MiTCR assigned the sequences to V(D)J germline segments. Clonal diversity was computed as the inverse Simpson's index with VDJtools. Productive reads were defined as in-frame sequences without a premature stop codon. Using fastp at Q25 and MiXCR, TCRdb reprocessed the public reads and kept productive beta chains. Merged by CDR3 protein, the rows form single entries marked with the most common genes and DNA. For this entry, the V and J calls and clone size follow TCRdb and not the study's own pipeline. In this sample the table shows 120,000 or so distinct CDR3 sequences, 60% to 70% of which occur a single time. 13% of the sample belongs to the ten largest clones.

The data were obtained in a study of tumor and adjacent non-tumor tissue in lung cancer (dated by TCRdb to 2017 to 2018). Broadly, across the study: By cancer type, the cohort comprised around 11 adenocarcinoma patients, a couple of squamous cell carcinoma patients and 1 small cell lung cancer patient. Ages among the roughly 15 patients ranged from roughly 31 to 80 years, there were around ten men and 5 women, and disease was at TNM stage I to III. Sequencing generated a total of 95 million to 150 million productive TCRbeta reads, averaging roughly 4.3 million reads per sample. Bulk TCRbeta repertoires were compared between lung tumor tissue and matched distant non-tumor lung tissue obtained from 15 lung cancer patients. For each patient, one tumor sample and one normal lung sample were taken, giving under 35 paired specimens that underwent TCRbeta CDR3 sequencing.

Results the study describes overall, beyond this receptor: Peripheral blood was not sequenced, so blood TCRbeta repertoires in these lung cancer patients were not examined. The top 100 clones made up a significantly larger cumulative share of the repertoire in normal lung than in tumor tissue. Neither the sequencing platform nor unique molecular identifiers are mentioned in the methods. Tumor tissue showed significantly greater TCR diversity (inverse Simpson) than normal lung tissue (roughly 430 vs 170, P = 0.0075, Mann-Whitney U test). Younger patients had significantly higher TCR diversity, and higher tumor TCR diversity was associated with shorter overall and disease-free survival. With only roughly 14 patients in the cohort, the authors noted that larger samples and more detailed clinical data are needed.

Bulk unsorted tissue served as the source for RNA extraction, and RNA quality was assessed using a NanoDrop ND-1000 and an Agilent 2100. The donors were newly diagnosed lung cancer patients admitted for thoracic surgery in China from August to November 2014 who had not received prior chemotherapy. The study excluded patients who had received radiotherapy or chemotherapy before or who had another cancer at the same time. Pieces of surgical tissue measuring roughly 1-2.1 cm3 were kept in RNAlater solution and held at -80 degrees C until needed. This sequence originates from a man younger than 40 with non-small cell lung cancer. What was sequenced was lung tumor tissue. This chain joins TRBV6-5 to TRBJ1-5; the D segment cannot be called with confidence. The CDR3: CASSYRASNQPQHF. The DNA is as follows: TGTGCCAGCAGTTACAGGGCTAGCAATCAGCCCCAGCATTTT.